The clone carrying this T cell receptor (beta chain) was counted between two and nine times. Germline and genes here are mouse. The CDR3 end is not reached by the read, which stops 4 residues before it; the germline J gene fills it in. These data come from a study of CD8+ T cells in alopecia areata. Isolated RNA was reverse transcribed into cDNA used as the sequencing template. Profiled with immunoSEQ multiplex PCR; TCRdb holds only in-frame clones, not every one. The sample shows some 110,000 clones, none of them appearing just once. The CDR3 covers 15 residues. The V gene lost 0 bases and the J gene lost 3 bases, with 13 bases spanning the gap. Germline CDR1 and CDR2: GKSSPN and SITVG.

The source is a C3H/HeJ mouse with alopecia areata. The strain's MHC: H2-k. The rearrangement links TRBV31 to TRBJ2-3, with a tentative D call TRBD1 (5 bases). The material sequenced was lesional skin. CDR3 loop: CAWSLEKGRAETLYF. The sequenced part of the CDR3 DNA is TGTGCCTGGAGTCTAGAGAAGGGGAGAGCAGAA.